This TCR beta chain stems from a study of T cell responses to AZD1222 COVID-19 vaccine. Concerning this clone itself: Its antigen is still unknown.

Whole-study findings and limits: Spike-specific TCR breadth and depth went up after people got two AZD1222 doses. Spike regions recognized by vaccine-associated CD4 TCRs spanned the protein, led by 160-218 and 743-854.

Germline loops: CDR1 GTSNPN, CDR2 SVGIG (reference sequence). The CDR3 contains 11 residues. Trimming removed 3 bases from V and 2 bases from J, with 5 bases in between. Only in-frame clones appear in the TCRdb table, and some are missing; sequencing was by immunoSEQ multiplex PCR. The sample yields 150,000 or so clones, more than 70% seen once. This sequence joins TRBV30 and TRBJ2-7; D ambiguous. This TCR was recovered from an adult in good health. This specimen consisted of peripheral blood, obtained on day 0 of AZD1222 vaccination. The CDR3 coding sequence is TGTGCCTGGAGCAGGACCTACGAGCAGTACTTC. Amino acid sequence: CAWSRTYEQYF.